Each of the 19 T cell receptor beta chains below was sequenced from the same sample in a study of shared clonotypes between healthy human individuals. Profiled with immunoSEQ multiplex PCR; TCRdb holds only in-frame clones, not every one. The sample lists 2.5 million or so clones; approximately 90% were seen once. Sequencing was carried out using naive CD4+ T cells sorted from blood. The subset: CD45RA+ positively selected. The receptor set was obtained from a man aged 18 to 35 in good health.

Details on this clone: This sample includes further DNA sequences coding for the same CDR3. CDR3 in amino acids: CASSELGEAFF. The CDR3 region has the DNA TGTGCCAGCAGTGAGCTGGGCGAAGCTTTCTTT. The rearrangement links TRBV6-1 to TRBJ1-1; no firm D call. CDR3 size: 11 residues. CDR1 and CDR2 from the germline V gene are MNHNS and SASEGT. V lost 3 bases, J lost 8 bases, and 7 bases lay in between.

This chain links TRBV28 with TRBJ1-6, with unresolved D. Trimming stripped 5 bases from V and 16 bases from J, with 15 bases between. Germline-derived CDR1 and CDR2 are MDHEN and SYDVKM. The CDR3 spans 12 residues. CDR3 sequence reads: CASSENMAPLHF. CDR3 DNA: TGTGCCAGCAGTGAAAACATGGCCCCTCTCCACTTT.

This sequence joins TRBV4-2 and TRBJ1-5; 8 bases align to TRBD1. The CDR3 has 16 residues. Germline CDR1 reads LGHNA; CDR2 reads YNFKEQ. The trim removed 0 bases at V and 6 bases at J, leaving 7 bases unmatched. The CDR3 DNA reads TGTGCCAGCAGCCAAGATGTAGGACAGGGTAGTCAGCCCCAGCATTTT. It translates to CASSQDVGQGSQPQHF.

The CDR3 reads CASSLAGGIHNEQFF. The CDR3, as DNA: TGCGCCAGCAGCTTGGCTGGGGGCATTCACAATGAGCAGTTCTTC. V and J are TRBV5-1 and TRBJ2-1, with D possibly TRBD1 on 6 matching bases. The germline CDR1 and CDR2 sequences are SGHRS and YFSETQ. Trimming stripped 0 bases from V and 5 bases from J, with 12 bases between. The CDR3 is made up of 15 amino acids.

The chain has TRBV4-3 and TRBJ1-1; no definite D call. Trimming removed 0 bases from V and 11 bases from J, with 13 bases in between. The CDR3 is made up of 13 amino acids. Germline V gives CDR1 LGHNA, CDR2 YSLEER. For the CDR3, the DNA is TGCGCCAGCAGCCAAGAAAAGGGCCAGGTGGCTTTCTTT. It is translated as CASSQEKGQVAFF.

The rearrangement uses TRBV30 and TRBJ2-2; TRBD2 matches at 11 bases. Germline assignment: CDR1 GTSNPN and CDR2 SVGIG (reference sequence). J gave up 0 bases and V 1 base, and 7 bases lay outside the gene matches. This CDR3 region has 18 residues. CDR3 bases: TGTGCCTGGAGTGCTGGACTAGCGGGTCGCCCGAACACCGGGGAGCTGTTTTTT. It encodes CAWSAGLAGRPNTGELFF.

As to this clone: Different DNA sequences within this sample yield the same CDR3. The J gene is TRBJ2-5, the V gene TRBV7-2; weak D call: TRBD2 (5 bases). Germline V gives CDR1 SGHTA, CDR2 FQGNSA. The CDR3 extends over 12 amino acids. V was clipped by 5 bases and J by 2 bases, with 6 bases between them. This CDR3 is CASSPGQETQYF. The CDR3 coding sequence is TGTGCCAGCAGCCCGGGACAAGAGACCCAGTACTTC. The complete variable domain, with remaining parts taken from reference TRBV7-2 and TRBJ2-5, reads GAGVSQSPSNKVTEKGKDVELRCDPISGHTALYWYRQSLGQGLEFLIYFQGNSAPDKSGLPSDRFSAERTGGSVSTLTIQRTQQEDSAVYLCASSPGQETQYFGPGTRLLVL.

This chain joins TRBV28 and TRBJ1-5, with D uncertain. In germline, CDR1 is MDHEN, CDR2 SYDVKM. CDR3 length: 14 residues. Trimming removed 6 bases from V and 7 bases from J, with 16 bases in between. CDR3 in DNA: TGTGCCAGCAGCTGGGGAGCAGGATGGCAGCCCCAGCATTTT. This codes for CASSWGAGWQPQHF.

Remarks on this clone: This same CDR3 is encoded by further DNA sequences in the sample. The chain links TRBV10-1 to TRBJ2-3, with TRBD1 matching 10 bases. V gave up 6 bases and J gave up 4 bases; unmatched junction bases: 1. Germline values: CDR1 WNHNN, CDR2 SYGVQD (reference sequence). The CDR3 totals 13 residues. The CDR3 region is CASRGQGADTQYF. As DNA, the CDR3 is TGCGCCAGCAGAGGACAGGGGGCAGATACGCAGTATTTT.

The genes are TRBV19 and TRBJ2-1; D perhaps matches TRBD1 (6 bases). This CDR3 has 19 amino acids. Germline V gene data show CDR1 as LNHDA and CDR2 as SQIVND (reference sequence). V lost 0 bases and J lost 0, with 18 bases in between. The CDR3 bases are TGTGCCAGTAGTATAGAACAGGGCCTTCCGTTTAGCTCCTACAATGAGCAGTTCTTC. Its protein is CASSIEQGLPFSSYNEQFF.

To note about this clone: Other DNA sequences in this sample translate to the same CDR3. The gene calls are TRBV10-3 and TRBJ2-5; no reliable D call. CDR1 is ENHRY, CDR2 SYGVKD, per germline. The germline V and J ends were trimmed by 0 bases and 5 bases, with 4 bases remaining between them. This CDR3 contains 12 residues. CDR3: CAISESSETQYF. In DNA, the CDR3 is TGTGCCATCAGTGAGTCGAGCGAGACCCAGTACTTC.

The chain combines TRBV6-4 with TRBJ2-1; TRBD2 matches 7 bases. The CDR3 length is 14 residues. V was clipped by 4 bases and J by 7 bases; unmatched bases: 7. Germline V gene sequence: CDR1 MRHNA, CDR2 SNTAGT. CDR3 amino acids: CASSVRFGGNEQFF. Here the CDR3 DNA reads TGTGCCAGCAGTGTCAGATTCGGGGGGAATGAGCAGTTCTTC.

This chain connects TRBV2 to TRBJ2-2, with TRBD2 matching over 8 bases. CDR3 size: 16 residues. Germline CDR1 SNHLY, CDR2 FYNNEI. The trim removed 6 bases at V and 0 bases at J, leaving 6 bases unmatched. The CDR3 coding sequence is TGTGCCAGCAGCGAAACTAGCGGAACGAACACCGGGGAGCTGTTTTTT. Translated: CASSETSGTNTGELFF.

This clone was recorded only once. This sequence joins TRBV10-3 and TRBJ2-1, with no clear D. The germline CDR1 and CDR2 sequences are ENHRY and SYGVKD. CDR3 length: 14 amino acids. The V and J ends lost 0 bases and 10 bases respectively, with 13 bases between them. CDR3: CAISESGLPGEQFF. CDR3 DNA: TGTGCCATCAGTGAGTCGGGCCTACCTGGGGAGCAGTTCTTC.

Only one count was recorded for this clone. V gene TRBV14 combines with J gene TRBJ2-7; 7 bases map to TRBD1. The V gene's germline CDR1 is SGHDN and CDR2 FVKESK. V lost 0 bases, J lost 7 bases, and 9 bases stayed unmatched. The CDR3 extends over 15 amino acids. CDR3 bases: TGTGCCAGCAGCCAAGATATTGTCAGGGGGAGAGAGCAGTACTTC. It translates to CASSQDIVRGREQYF.

A note on this clone: This sample includes further DNA sequences coding for the same CDR3. The rearrangement links TRBV11-3 to TRBJ1-6; no definite D call. V was cut by 0 bases and J by 8 bases, with 5 bases left in between. The germline V gene has CDR1 SGHNT and CDR2 YENEEA. This CDR3 contains 13 residues. The CDR3 here is CASSLDRYSPLHF. The CDR3 region has the DNA TGTGCCAGCAGCTTAGATCGATATTCACCCCTCCACTTT. Full variable domain (rest looked up from reference TRBV11-3 and TRBJ1-6): EAGVVQSPRYKIIEKKQPVAFWCNPISGHNTLYWYLQNLGQGPELLIRYENEEAVDDSQLPKDRFSAERLKGVDSTLKIQPAELGDSAVYLCASSLDRYSPLHFGNGTRLTVT.

This chain joins TRBV6-5 and TRBJ2-1; 9 bases line up with TRBD1. The CDR3 has 15 amino acids. CDR1 is MNHEY and CDR2 is SVGAGI in the germline V gene. The junction had 5 bases not matched to a gene; V was cut back by 6 bases and J by 2 bases. The CDR3 nucleotides are TGTGCCAGCAGGACTAGACAGGGGGCCTACAATGAGCAGTTCTTC. Translated: CASRTRQGAYNEQFF.

The chain couples TRBV6-4 to TRBJ2-7; D is uncertain. The CDR3 extends over 11 amino acids. Germline loops: CDR1 MRHNA, CDR2 SNTAGT. V lost 7 bases, J lost 3 bases, and 7 bases lay in between. CDR3 sequence reads: CASTGVYEQYF. The CDR3 nucleotides are TGTGCCAGCACTGGAGTCTACGAGCAGTACTTC.

This chain connects TRBV2 to TRBJ2-5; D call uncertain. Germline V lookup: CDR1 SNHLY, CDR2 FYNNEI. Trimming removed 3 bases from V and 1 base from J, with 18 bases in between. CDR3 length equals 17 residues. This chain's CDR3 is CASSDVAPVGIQETQYF. Here the CDR3 DNA reads TGTGCCAGCAGTGACGTTGCGCCAGTAGGGATCCAAGAGACCCAGTACTTC. The complete variable domain, with remaining parts taken from reference TRBV2 and TRBJ2-5, reads EPEVTQTPSHQVTQMGQEVILRCVPISNHLYFYWYRQILGQKVEFLVSFYNNEISEKSEIFDDQFSVERPDGSNFTLKIRSTKLEDSAMYFCASSDVAPVGIQETQYFGPGTRLLVL.